This passage covers 14 T cell receptor beta chains from one sample sequenced in a study of T cells after somatic rescue of genetic block (dated by TCRdb to the early 2020s). Libraries were built with the immunoSEQ multiplex PCR assay. TCRdb took over this immuneACCESS table, retaining in-frame rearrangements with V and J assigned. Such tables are incomplete; in checked studies, under half of the missing clones stem from an unresolved V gene, and the remainder is unexplained. Counted in this sample were tens of thousands of clones; approximately 91% of them appeared once. The ten largest clones represent 2.8% of the sample. The sample consisted of peripheral blood mononuclear cells (PBMCs). The receptors shown here come from a man aged 30 to 39.

This clone was seen more than once but under ten times. The chain uses TRBV6-5 and TRBJ2-7; a weak D match, TRBD1 (5 bases). Germline CDR1 and CDR2: MNHEY and SVGAGI. Trimming shortened V by 6 bases and J by 2 bases, and 11 bases separated the two germline ends. CDR3 length: 13 amino acids. The CDR3 bases are TGTGCCAGCAGGTACGACAGTGCCTACGAGCAGTACTTC. It yields the protein CASRYDSAYEQYF.

V and J are TRBV4-1 and TRBJ2-1; a possible D gene is TRBD1 (5 bases). Germline V gives CDR1 MGHRA, CDR2 YSYEKL. The length of the CDR3 is 14 residues. Trimming pared 1 base from V and 6 bases from J, leaving 10 bases between. The CDR3 nucleotides are TGCGCCAGCAGCCAAGTGGGGCTGATCAATGAGCAGTTCTTC. As protein: CASSQVGLINEQFF.

The CDR3 here is CASSLKRLAGLWYF. As DNA, the CDR3 is TGTGCCAGCAGTTTAAAGCGTCTAGCGGGATTGTGGTATTTT. V usage is TRBV28 and J usage is TRBJ2-3, with TRBD2 matching over 9 bases. Germline V gene sequence: CDR1 MDHEN, CDR2 SYDVKM. The CDR3 spans 14 residues. V was clipped by 2 bases and J by 14 bases; unmatched bases: 11.

J is TRBJ1-2 and V is TRBV12-2. TRBV12-2 is designated a pseudogene. This CDR3 comprises 13 residues. The CDR3 is CASRSDLNYGYTF. The CDR3 DNA follows: TGTGCAAGTCGTTCGGACCTAAACTATGGCTACACCTTC.

V is TRBV19 and J is TRBJ2-1; 7 nucleotides align to TRBD1. Germline V gene lookup returns CDR1 LNHDA and CDR2 SQIVND (reference sequence). There are 15 residues in the CDR3. V gave up 3 bases and J gave up 7 bases; unmatched junction bases: 9. Here the CDR3 DNA reads TGTGCCAGTAGTATGCGAGGGGGCCTTAGGAATGAGCAGTTCTTC. It codes for CASSMRGGLRNEQFF.

This clone was counted once. The J gene is TRBJ2-3, the V gene TRBV11-2; a weak D match, TRBD1 (5 bases). V dropped 3 bases and J dropped 5 bases, with 18 bases sitting between them. The CDR3 has 16 amino acids. Germline V gene lookup returns CDR1 SGHAT and CDR2 FQNNGV. The CDR3 is CASSFRLPTQGDTQYF. The CDR3 region has the DNA TGTGCCAGCAGCTTCCGGCTGCCGACGCAGGGAGATACGCAGTATTTT.

This sequence joins TRBV5-1 and TRBJ2-7; D might be TRBD1 (6 bases). V lost 0 bases to trimming and J lost 6 bases, with 13 bases between them. There are 14 residues in the CDR3. Germline CDR1 and CDR2: SGHRS and YFSETQ. DNA of the CDR3: TGCGCCAGCAGCTTGGACGGACAGTATGGCGAGCAGTACTTC. Its protein is CASSLDGQYGEQYF. Complete variable domain (other parts from reference TRBV5-1 and TRBJ2-7): KAGVTQTPRYLIKTRGQQVTLSCSPISGHRSVSWYQQTPGQGLQFLFEYFSETQRNKGNFPGRFSGRQFSNSRSEMNVSTLELGDSALYLCASSLDGQYGEQYFGPGTRLTVT.

The chain joins TRBV19 to TRBJ2-3; D possibly uses TRBD1 or TRBD2 (5 bases each). Deletions cut 7 bases from V and 5 bases from J, with 10 bases between. The germline CDR1 and CDR2 sequences are LNHDA and SQIVND (reference sequence). The CDR3 runs 12 residues. In nucleotides, the CDR3 is TGTGCCAGTACGGGACGGGGAGATACGCAGTATTTT. Its translation is CASTGRGDTQYF.

The chain uses TRBV4-2 and TRBJ1-1, with no clear D. The germline CDR1 and CDR2 sequences are LGHNA and YNFKEQ. The V and J ends lost 0 bases and 6 bases respectively, with 20 bases between them. The CDR3 contains 17 residues. The CDR3 reads CASSQDFSGGTSAEAFF. Here the CDR3 DNA reads TGTGCCAGCAGCCAAGATTTCTCCGGAGGAACTAGCGCTGAAGCTTTCTTT.

This clone was observed a few times. This rearrangement joins TRBV23-1 to TRBJ2-5; possibly TRBD1 or TRBD2 for D (6 bases each). TRBV23-1 is labeled an ORF, and its function is uncertain. V was trimmed by 2 bases and J by 0 bases, leaving 10 bases between them. The CDR3 totals 15 residues. CDR3 sequence reads: CASSQVGGNQETQYF. As DNA, the CDR3 is TGCGCCAGCAGTCAAGTAGGGGGGAACCAAGAGACCCAGTACTTC.

This clone has a single count. This chain uses TRBV5-1 with TRBJ2-5; the D gene is possibly TRBD2 (5 bases). Trimming stripped 5 bases from V and 1 base from J, with 9 bases between. This CDR3 contains 13 residues. Per germline, CDR1 SGHRS and CDR2 YFSETQ. CDR3 nucleotides: TGCGCCAGCAGGGGCGAGGGCCAAGAGACCCAGTACTTC. It codes for CASRGEGQETQYF.

The rearrangement joins TRBV4-1 to TRBJ1-4, with D maybe TRBD1 (5 bases). This CDR3 is 17 amino acids long. V lost 5 bases and J lost 10, with 26 bases in between. Germline assignment: CDR1 MGHRA and CDR2 YSYEKL. CDR3 nucleotide sequence: TGCGCCAGCAGCGAAGGGGTTTGGTTTCGAAGTGACGGAAAACTGTTTTTT. This encodes CASSEGVWFRSDGKLFF.

The V and J genes are TRBV5-1 and TRBJ2-1; 8 bases map to TRBD2. Per the germline V gene, CDR1 is SGHRS and CDR2 is YFSETQ. Unmatched junction bases numbered 6, after V lost 4 bases and J lost 6 bases. The CDR3 loop spans 14 amino acids. The CDR3 DNA reads TGCGCCAGCAGCGTCGGACTAGCCGGCAATGAGCAGTTCTTC. Its translation is CASSVGLAGNEQFF.

The chain employs TRBV7-9 and TRBJ1-5, with D perhaps TRBD1 (5 bases). This CDR3 region has 14 residues. Germline CDR1 SEHNR, CDR2 FQNEAQ (reference sequence). Trimming took 1 base from V and 5 from J, leaving 9 bases between them. The CDR3 loop reads CASSLVGGDQPQHF. CDR3 in DNA: TGTGCCAGCAGCTTAGTGGGGGGTGATCAGCCCCAGCATTTT.